This TCR beta chain was found in a study of blood T cell repertoires in COVID-19. Study information: Spain, Italy and the United States supplied samples that represented acute and convalescent COVID-19. Sample material is recorded as cDNA or gDNA derived from T cells, B-cell-depleted T cells, or PBMCs.

As originally analysed: Counts of nucleated cells, estimated from reference gene primer amplification, were obtained. Measured with immunoSEQ multiplex PCR; TCRdb has only the in-frame clones, and not every one. That table is the source of V, J and clone size, and D and trimming were worked out from the DNA. This table has under 350,000 clones, around 89% appearing once. This CDR3 has 13 residues. V lost 5 bases to trimming and J lost 5 bases, with 13 bases between them. The V gene's germline CDR1 is SEHNR and CDR2 FQNEAQ (reference sequence). This clone was seen a few times. Material for sequencing was peripheral blood. The clonotype originates from a man in his forties with acute or convalescent COVID-19. This chain uses TRBV7-9 with TRBJ2-7, with D possibly TRBD2 on 5 matching bases. DNA of the CDR3: TGTGCCAGCAGCCCCCGGGGTGACCACGAGCAGTACTTC. It translates to CASSPRGDHEQYF.